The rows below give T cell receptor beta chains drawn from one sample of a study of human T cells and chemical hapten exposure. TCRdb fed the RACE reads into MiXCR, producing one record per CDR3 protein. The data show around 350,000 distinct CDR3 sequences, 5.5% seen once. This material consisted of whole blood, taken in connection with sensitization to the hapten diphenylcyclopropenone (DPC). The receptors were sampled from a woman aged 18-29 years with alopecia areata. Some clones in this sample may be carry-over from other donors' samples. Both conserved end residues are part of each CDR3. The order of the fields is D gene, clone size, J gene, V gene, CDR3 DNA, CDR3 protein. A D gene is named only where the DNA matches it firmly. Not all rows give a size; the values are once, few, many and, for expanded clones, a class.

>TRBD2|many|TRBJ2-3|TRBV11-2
TGTGCCAGCAGCTTTACCTCCTTTAGCGGGGGGGGCACAGATACGCAGTATTTT
CASSFTSFSGGGTDTQYF
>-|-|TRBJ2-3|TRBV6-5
TGTGCCAGCAGACGCCATGGGACGGTCGCCACAGATACGCAGTATTTT
CASRRHGTVATDTQYF
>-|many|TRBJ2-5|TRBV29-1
TGCAGCGTCGCACGACAGGGAGGAGAGACCCAGTACTTC
CSVARQGGETQYF
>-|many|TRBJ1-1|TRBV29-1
TGCAGCGTTCCCGGCCCGGCCGGGACTGAAGCTTTCTTT
CSVPGPAGTEAFF
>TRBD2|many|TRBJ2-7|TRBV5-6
TGTGCCAGCAGCGGGGGACTAGCGGGGAGAACCTACGAGCAGTACTTC
CASSGGLAGRTYEQYF
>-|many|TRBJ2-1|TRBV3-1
TGTGCCAGCAGCCAAGATAGCGTGGAGGGACAGTTCTTC
CASSQDSVEGQFF
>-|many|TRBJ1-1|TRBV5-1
TGCGCCAGCATGAAAGAGGCAGGGGTGGACACTGAAGCTTTCTTT
CASMKEAGVDTEAFF
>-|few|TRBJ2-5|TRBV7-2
TGTGCCAGCAGCTTAAGGAGCGGGCCAAAAGAGACCCAGTACTTC
CASSLRSGPKETQYF
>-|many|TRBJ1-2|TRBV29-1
TGCAGCGTTGCTGGGCTCCCCAACTATGGCTACACCTTC
CSVAGLPNYGYTF
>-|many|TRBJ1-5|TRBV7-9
TGTGCCAGTTGGGCTTCCGAGGGGCCCCAGCATTTT
CASWASEGPQHF
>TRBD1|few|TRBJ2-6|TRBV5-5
TGTGCCAGCAGCTTGACTCTCGAGGGACAGTTTTACTCTGGGGCCAACGTCCTGACTTTC
CASSLTLEGQFYSGANVLTF
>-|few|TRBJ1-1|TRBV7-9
TGTGCCAGCAGCTCCAAGCCTGAAGCTTTCTTT
CASSSKPEAFF
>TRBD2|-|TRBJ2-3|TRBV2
TGTGCCAGCAGTGACTACACCAGCGGGGTTAGCACAGATACGCAGTATTTT
CASSDYTSGVSTDTQYF
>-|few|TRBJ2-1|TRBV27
TGTGCCAGCAGCCTAGAGGGACACAATGAGCAGTTCTTC
CASSLEGHNEQFF
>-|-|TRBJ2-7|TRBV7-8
TGTGCCAGCAGCCCTAGTGGGACAATCTCCTACGAGCAGTACTTC
CASSPSGTISYEQYF
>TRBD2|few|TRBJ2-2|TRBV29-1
TGCAGCGTTCTGTCGTGGACTAGCGGAAACACCGGGGAGCTGTTTTTT
CSVLSWTSGNTGELFF
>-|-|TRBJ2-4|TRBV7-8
TGTGCCAGCAGCTGGGACACAGCCAAAAACATTCAGTACTTC
CASSWDTAKNIQYF
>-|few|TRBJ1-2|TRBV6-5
TGTGCCAGCAGTTCCCCTGGGTCCGCCTTTTATGGCTACACCTTC
CASSSPGSAFYGYTF
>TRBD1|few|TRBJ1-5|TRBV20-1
TGCAGTGCTTTACAGGGGGGGAGCAATCAGCCCCAGCATTTT
CSALQGGSNQPQHF
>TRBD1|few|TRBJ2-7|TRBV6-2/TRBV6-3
TGTGCCAGCAGCAGACCGACAGGGGAAGAGCAGTACTTC
CASSRPTGEEQYF
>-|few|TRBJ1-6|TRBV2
TGTGCCAGCAGTGGGGGGACCTATAATTCACCCCTCCACTTT
CASSGGTYNSPLHF
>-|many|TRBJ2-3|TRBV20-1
TGCAGTGCCCAAAATTGGGGGTTGGGAGATACGCAGTATTTT
CSAQNWGLGDTQYF
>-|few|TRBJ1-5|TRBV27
TGTGCCAGCAGAAACAGAGGGGGTAACCAGCCCCAGCATTTT
CASRNRGGNQPQHF
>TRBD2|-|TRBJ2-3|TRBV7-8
TGTGCCAGCAGCCTATACCCGGGACTAGCGGGGGGGCCTAATACGCAGTATTTT
CASSLYPGLAGGPNTQYF
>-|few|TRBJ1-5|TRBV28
TGTGCCAGCAGTCCGCCCGGGAAGGCCATAGCCCAGCATTTT
CASSPPGKAIAQHF
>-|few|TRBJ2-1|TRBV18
TGTGCCAGCTCACCACCGTTTCAGGCAGGGGGGAATGAGCAGTTCTTC
CASSPPFQAGGNEQFF
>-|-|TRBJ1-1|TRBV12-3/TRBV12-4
TGTGCCAGCAGATCCCTTGAGAGGGCCCTCGAGTGGGCTTTCTTT
CASRSLERALEWAFF
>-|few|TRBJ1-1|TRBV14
TGTGCCAGCAGCCAAGTACCCCTTGGAGCTTTCTTT
CASSQVPLGAFF
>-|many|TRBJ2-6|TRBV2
TGTGCCAGCAGTGAGCGACAGGGACTGACTGGGGCCAACGTCCTGACTTTC
CASSERQGLTGANVLTF
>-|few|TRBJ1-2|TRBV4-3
TGCGCCAGCAGCCAAGAGACAGAACCTAACTATGGCTACACCTTC
CASSQETEPNYGYTF
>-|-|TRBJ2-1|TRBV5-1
TGCGCCAGCAGCTTGGGGGGGAGCAATGAGCAGTTCTTC
CASSLGGSNEQFF
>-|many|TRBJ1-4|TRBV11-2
TGTGCCAGCAGCCCCATCGGTCAAGAAAAACTGTTTTTT
CASSPIGQEKLFF
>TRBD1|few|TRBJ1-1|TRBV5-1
TGCGCCAGCAGCTTGGGGGGACAGATGAACACTGAAGCTTTCTTT
CASSLGGQMNTEAFF
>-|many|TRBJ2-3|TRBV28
TGTGCCAGCAGGGGTTTTAGCACAGATACGCAGTATTTT
CASRGFSTDTQYF
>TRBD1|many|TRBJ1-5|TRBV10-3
TGTGCCATCAGTGAGTCTGACAGGGTCAATCAGCCCCAGCATTTT
CAISESDRVNQPQHF
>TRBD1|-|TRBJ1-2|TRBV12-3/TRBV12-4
TGTGCCAGCAGTTTAGCCAGGGGGCTGCCCTATGGCTACACCTTC
CASSLARGLPYGYTF
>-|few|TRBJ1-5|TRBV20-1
TGCAGTGGTGGGTCCAGGTTGGGACAGCCCCAGCATTTT
CSGGSRLGQPQHF
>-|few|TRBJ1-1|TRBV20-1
TGCAGTGCTAGTCGGCAACAGATGAACACTGAAGCTTTCTTT
CSASRQQMNTEAFF
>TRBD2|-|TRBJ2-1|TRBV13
TGTGCCAGCCGTCGACGGGAGGATGAGCAGTTCTTC
CASRRREDEQFF
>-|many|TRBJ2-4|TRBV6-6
TGTGCTACCATGCAGGCCCTAGCCAAAAACATTCAGTACTTC
CATMQALAKNIQYF